The sequence of this T cell receptor beta chain was determined in a study of tissue T cells after allogeneic stem cell transplantation. This clone has a handful of counts. What it binds is unknown. General observations from the study: Shared clones across patients were few; motif clustering revealed tissue-specific shared signatures. The patient cohort was small and clinically heterogeneous, with limited sampling depth.

Clones were read by immunoSEQ multiplex PCR, and TCRdb kept only the in-frame ones, dropping some. The table has some 25,000 clones, about 73% seen once. This CDR3 is built from 15 residues. Per the germline V gene, CDR1 is WNHNN and CDR2 is SYGVQD (reference sequence). Trimming stripped 4 bases from V and 3 bases from J, with 15 bases between. The sequenced sample was tissue from the ileum, obtained at autopsy. The chain links TRBV10-1 to TRBJ1-1; D is unclear. This receptor was obtained from a female donor over 55 with lung cancer. The CDR3, as DNA: TGCGCCAGCAGTGGGACCGTGGCAAGGGACACTGAAGCTTTCTTT. Its translation is CASSGTVARDTEAFF.